A single sample gave rise to the 32 T cell receptor beta chains below, sequenced in a study of CD8 T cells in Susac syndrome. Random-hexamer reverse transcription was applied to about 0.45 to 1 ug RNA. TCRdb independently ran MiXCR on the immunoSEQ multiplex PCR reads; one entry per CDR3 protein. The table has about 52,000 distinct CDR3 sequences, 85% to 95% seen once; the top ten hold roughly 0.5%. The specimen sequenced was CD8+ T cells from PBMCs. The origin of the receptors is a human donor with multiple sclerosis.

V is TRBV27 and J is TRBJ2-1; D is unresolved. CDR1 MNHEY and CDR2 SMNVEV come from the germline V gene (reference sequence). The CDR3 is made up of 14 amino acids. V was shortened by 3 bases and J by 5 bases, with 11 bases between the two germline ends. CDR3 amino acids: CASSFGQWNNEQFF. CDR3 DNA sequence: TGTGCCAGCAGTTTTGGGCAGTGGAACAATGAGCAGTTCTTC.

The rearrangement links TRBV29-1 to TRBJ1-1, with unresolved D. The CDR3 has 12 amino acids. Germline V gene sequence: CDR1 SQVTM, CDR2 ANQGSEA. The V and J ends lost 7 bases and 6 bases respectively, with 15 bases between them. The CDR3 sequence: CSALMGWAEAFF. In DNA form, the CDR3 reads TGCAGCGCCCTAATGGGGTGGGCTGAAGCTTTCTTT.

The table lists this clonotype with a few counts. The chain uses TRBV7-8 and TRBJ1-1; D uncertain. Trimming pared 1 base from V and 4 bases from J, leaving 10 bases between. CDR1 and CDR2 (germline): SGHVS, FQNEAQ. The CDR3 extends over 14 amino acids. In nucleotides, the CDR3 is TGTGCCAGCAGCTTAGGGCCCAGCGGCACTGAAGCTTTCTTT. Protein product: CASSLGPSGTEAFF.

CDR3 sequence reads: CASSSVIWDRGNQPQHF. The DNA for the CDR3 is TGTGCCAGCAGTTCCGTAATATGGGACAGGGGGAATCAGCCCCAGCATTTT. V and J are TRBV12-3 or TRBV12-4 and TRBJ1-5; 11 positions match TRBD1. The ends lost 4 bases at V and 4 bases at J; junction bases unmatched: 9. CDR3 length: 17 amino acids.

CDR3 coding DNA: TGTGCCAGCAGCCCACCCGACAGGGGAAATGAGCAGTTCTTC. Translating gives CASSPPDRGNEQFF. The chain employs TRBV7-9 and TRBJ2-1; 8 bases fit TRBD1. V lost 5 bases, J lost 7 bases, and 7 bases stayed unmatched. This CDR3 is built from 14 residues. The germline gives CDR1 SEHNR, CDR2 FQNEAQ (reference sequence).

The rearrangement links TRBV20-1 to TRBJ2-1, with 8 bases that match TRBD2. The CDR3 loop spans 12 amino acids. Per germline, CDR1 DFQATT and CDR2 SNEGSKA (reference sequence). The junction had 3 bases not matched to a gene; V was cut back by 1 base and J by 10 bases. The DNA for the CDR3 is TGCAGTGCTAGAGCCGGGACTAGGGAGCAGTTCTTC. Its protein is CSARAGTREQFF.

The V gene is TRBV28, the J gene TRBJ2-5; TRBD2 aligns across 11 bases. CDR3 length: 17 residues. J was trimmed by 5 bases and V by 5 bases; bases with no gene match: 13. Germline-derived CDR1 and CDR2 are MDHEN and SYDVKM. CDR3 DNA: TGTGCCAGCAGTAGCCTACTAGCGGGGGCCCTCATGGAGACCCAGTACTTC. As protein: CASSSLLAGALMETQYF. The entire variable domain, with the rest obtained from reference TRBV28 and TRBJ2-5, is as follows: DVKVTQSSRYLVKRTGEKVFLECVQDMDHENMFWYRQDPGLGLRLIYFSYDVKMKEKGDIPEGYSVSREKKERFSLILESASTNQTSMYLCASSSLLAGALMETQYFGPGTRLLVL.

The chain has TRBV27 and TRBJ2-5; the D gene is possibly TRBD1 (5 bases). With 7 bases removed from V and 0 bases from J, the gap between germline ends came to 12 bases. Germline CDR1 reads MNHEY; CDR2 reads SMNVEV (reference sequence). The CDR3 has 14 residues. The CDR3 nucleotides read TGTGCCAGCAATAGGAAGGACAACCAAGAGACCCAGTACTTC. Its protein is CASNRKDNQETQYF.

V is TRBV12-3 or TRBV12-4 and J is TRBJ1-1, with D perhaps TRBD1 (6 bases). V lost 5 bases and J 11 bases, leaving 12 bases between the germline ends. This CDR3 is 11 amino acids long. The CDR3 loop is CASSQGLSAFF. Here the CDR3 DNA reads TGTGCCAGCAGTCAGGGGTTATCGGCTTTCTTT.

The V and J genes are TRBV7-9 and TRBJ2-1; tentatively, D is TRBD1 (5 bases). The CDR3 runs to 14 residues. The ends were cut back, 2 bases at V and 4 bases at J, with 9 bases in the middle. Germline CDR1 and CDR2: SEHNR and FQNEAQ (reference sequence). This CDR3 is CASSLMTEYNEQFF. CDR3 coding DNA: TGTGCCAGCAGCTTAATGACAGAGTACAATGAGCAGTTCTTC.

The chain is built from TRBV29-1 and TRBJ2-1, with 7 bases aligning to TRBD2. The V gene end was trimmed by 8 bases and the J gene end by 1 base; junction bases not matched to a gene: 8. The CDR3 contains 14 residues. Germline CDR1 is SQVTM and CDR2 is ANQGSEA. The CDR3 loop reads CSPVGGGSYNEQFF. The CDR3 coding sequence is TGCAGCCCTGTGGGCGGGGGTTCCTACAATGAGCAGTTCTTC.

The chain links TRBV2 to TRBJ1-2; D unresolved. V lost 4 bases and J lost 6, with 12 bases in between. The CDR3 covers 13 residues. CDR1 is SNHLY, CDR2 FYNNEI, per germline. The CDR3 coding sequence is TGTGCCAGCAGTGGACTAGGACTACATGGCTACACCTTC. It specifies CASSGLGLHGYTF.

The V gene is TRBV27, the J gene TRBJ1-2; D is unclear. The CDR3 totals 14 residues. V lost 3 bases, J lost 6 bases, and 14 bases lay in between. Germline CDR1 MNHEY, CDR2 SMNVEV (reference sequence). The CDR3, as DNA: TGTGCCAGCAGTTTTCGGGGTTCTGGGAATGGCTACACCTTC. Translated, it gives CASSFRGSGNGYTF.

The chain combines TRBV12-3 or TRBV12-4 with TRBJ1-1; D ambiguous. V was pared by 5 bases and J by 7 bases, with 11 bases between. This CDR3 comprises 12 residues. CDR3 DNA: TGTGCCAGCAGTACCCCGGCCTTTGAAGCTTTCTTT. This codes for CASSTPAFEAFF.

The V and J genes are TRBV15 and TRBJ1-2; 9 nucleotides match TRBD1. From germline, CDR1 is LNHNV and CDR2 YYDKDF (reference sequence). The CDR3 has 14 amino acids. J gave up 6 bases and V 3 bases, and 5 bases lay outside the gene matches. The CDR3 DNA sequence: TGTGCCACCAGCAGGGAAGGACAGGGGAATGGCTACACCTTC. This sequence encodes CATSREGQGNGYTF.

The chain is built from TRBV6-5 and TRBJ2-3; 11 bases line up with TRBD2. This CDR3 has 16 amino acids. Germline loops: CDR1 MNHEY, CDR2 SVGAGI. The V segment lost 2 bases and the J segment 2 bases; nucleotides outside the gene matches: 3. The CDR3 coding sequence is TGTGCCAGCAGTTACGGTAGCGGGGGGGCCACAGATACGCAGTATTTT. Translation: CASSYGSGGATDTQYF.

The J gene is TRBJ2-2, the V gene TRBV4-2; 9 nucleotides agree with TRBD2. CDR3 length: 16 amino acids. The germline gives CDR1 LGHNA, CDR2 YNFKEQ. J gave up 7 bases and V 4 bases, and 10 bases lay outside the gene matches. CDR3 residues: CASSPGAGGPIGELFF. Here the CDR3 DNA reads TGTGCCAGCAGCCCCGGTGCGGGGGGGCCAATCGGGGAGCTGTTTTTT.

The chain carries TRBV5-6 and TRBJ1-1; D remains unclear. Germline V gives CDR1 SGHDT, CDR2 YYEEEE. Trimming removed 0 bases from V and 9 bases from J, with 18 bases in between. CDR3 length: 15 residues. The CDR3 loop reads CASSLERAGGLKAFF. The CDR3 nucleotides are TGTGCCAGCAGCTTGGAACGGGCCGGCGGTCTTAAAGCTTTCTTT. The variable domain in full, with the rest retrieved from reference TRBV5-6 and TRBJ1-1, is DAGVTQSPTHLIKTRGQQVTLRCSPKSGHDTVSWYQQALGQGPQFIFQYYEEEERQRGNFPDRFSGHQFPNYSSELNVNALLLGDSALYLCASSLERAGGLKAFFGQGTRLTVV.

The chain employs TRBV4-2 and TRBJ1-2, with D maybe TRBD1 (6 bases). The CDR3 consists of 16 residues. Trimming stripped 1 base from V and 1 base from J, with 13 bases between. CDR1 and CDR2 (germline): LGHNA, YNFKEQ. This CDR3 reads CASSQGEQGFNYGYTF. As DNA, the CDR3 is TGTGCCAGCAGCCAAGGGGAACAGGGATTTAACTATGGCTACACCTTC.

The chain employs TRBV20-1 and TRBJ2-1; D unresolved. CDR1 and CDR2 (germline): DFQATT, SNEGSKA (reference sequence). The CDR3 consists of 14 residues. The V and J ends lost 5 bases and 8 bases respectively, with 19 bases between them. The CDR3 DNA reads TGCAGTGCTCTCCCCCAACCGGGCCGCGATGAGCAGTTCTTC. Translated, it gives CSALPQPGRDEQFF.

V gene TRBV27 combines with J gene TRBJ2-5, with a weak D call TRBD2 (5 bases). The germline CDR1 and CDR2 sequences are MNHEY and SMNVEV (reference sequence). The V gene lost 0 bases and the J gene lost 1 base, with 12 bases spanning the gap. This CDR3 region has 16 residues. The CDR3 sequence is CASSLSFAGIQETQYF. The CDR3 DNA is TGTGCCAGCAGTTTATCGTTCGCGGGTATCCAAGAGACCCAGTACTTC.

The J gene is TRBJ2-7, the V gene TRBV4-1; TRBD2 agrees at 12 bases. Losses at the gene ends were 1 base for V and 2 bases for J; bases not matched to a gene: 6. The length of the CDR3 is 17 residues. In germline, CDR1 is MGHRA, CDR2 YSYEKL. The CDR3 DNA sequence: TGCGCCAGCAGCCAAGTCCTACTAGCGGGGGGAACCTACGAGCAGTACTTC. Encoded protein: CASSQVLLAGGTYEQYF.

The V gene is TRBV6-6, the J gene TRBJ2-7; TRBD1 might be the D (6 bases). The V end was cut by 0 bases, the J end by 3 bases, with 9 bases between. The CDR3 spans 14 residues. Germline lookup yields CDR1 MNHNY and CDR2 SVGAGI (reference sequence). The CDR3 spells CASSYSGDNYEQYF. CDR3 sequence (DNA): TGTGCCAGCAGTTACTCCGGGGACAACTACGAGCAGTACTTC.

The chain employs TRBV6-1 and TRBJ2-1; 12 bases are a match to TRBD2. The CDR3 has 15 amino acids. J lost 6 bases, V lost 4 bases, and 4 bases had no gene match. Germline CDR1 reads MNHNS; CDR2 reads SASEGT. DNA of the CDR3: TGTGCCAGCAGTGCCCTAGCGGGGGGGCCCAATGAGCAGTTCTTC. The encoded protein is CASSALAGGPNEQFF.

This clonotype occurred once. The chain's CDR3 is CASGNGGSSTDTQYF. The CDR3 DNA reads as TGTGCCAGCGGCAATGGAGGGTCTAGCACAGATACGCAGTATTTT. The rearrangement uses TRBV6-6 and TRBJ2-3, with a weak D call TRBD2 (6 bases). Trimming stripped 8 bases from V and 0 bases from J, with 15 bases between. This CDR3 region has 15 residues. The germline gives CDR1 MNHNY, CDR2 SVGAGI (reference sequence).

This chain links TRBV29-1 with TRBJ2-1; 8 bases agree with TRBD2. The CDR3 spans 16 residues. The germline CDR1 and CDR2 sequences are SQVTM and ANQGSEA. Unmatched junction bases numbered 16, after V lost 4 bases and J lost 8 bases. CDR3 DNA: TGCAGCGTTGCCAGACCCGGGACTAGGTCTCCCGATGAGCAGTTCTTC. Translating it yields CSVARPGTRSPDEQFF.

The chain is built from TRBV28 and TRBJ1-3; D call uncertain. Germline V CDR1 and CDR2: MDHEN, SYDVKM. With 5 bases removed from V and 1 base from J, the gap between germline ends came to 15 bases. The CDR3 consists of 16 residues. Here the CDR3 DNA reads TGTGCCAGCAGTCAATCTCCCGGTCTTTCTGGAAACACCATATATTTT. This translates into CASSQSPGLSGNTIYF.

The chain joins TRBV7-9 to TRBJ2-7, with D tentatively TRBD1 or TRBD2 (6 bases each). This CDR3 spans 15 amino acids. Germline-derived CDR1 and CDR2 are SEHNR and FQNEAQ (reference sequence). V lost 4 bases and J lost 3, with 16 bases in between. CDR3 bases: TGTGCCAGCAGCTCCCCTGCGGGGACAAACTACGAGCAGTACTTC. Translating gives CASSSPAGTNYEQYF. The whole variable domain, filled in from reference TRBV7-9 and TRBJ2-7, reads DTGVSQNPRHKITKRGQNVTFRCDPISEHNRLYWYRQTLGQGPEFLTYFQNEAQLEKSRLLSDRFSAERPKGSFSTLEIQRTEQGDSAMYLCASSSPAGTNYEQYFGPGTRLTVT.

The sample holds a few counts of this clonotype. The chain employs TRBV27 and TRBJ1-5, with D uncertain. The CDR3 contains 13 residues. V dropped 4 bases and J dropped 0 bases, with 4 bases sitting between them. CDR1 and CDR2 (germline): MNHEY, SMNVEV (reference sequence). CDR3 nucleotide sequence: TGTGCCAGCAGTTATAATAGCAATCAGCCCCAGCATTTT. Amino acid sequence: CASSYNSNQPQHF.

J is TRBJ1-5 and V is TRBV7-9; a weak D match, TRBD1 (6 bases). V was cut by 3 bases and J by 0 bases, with 9 bases left in between. From germline, CDR1 is SEHNR and CDR2 FQNEAQ (reference sequence). This CDR3 spans 15 amino acids. The CDR3 is CASSFSDSSNQPQHF. The CDR3 nucleotides are TGTGCCAGCAGCTTCTCGGACAGTAGCAATCAGCCCCAGCATTTT.

The chain is built from TRBV10-3 and TRBJ1-4; TRBD1 is a possible D gene (5 bases). The CDR3 sequence is 14 residues long. Between the trimmed V and J ends, which lost 4 bases and 3 bases, there was a span of 9 bases. Looked up from germline, CDR1 is ENHRY and CDR2 is SYGVKD. The CDR3 region is CAISAQGANEKLFF. Here the CDR3 DNA reads TGTGCCATCAGTGCTCAGGGAGCTAATGAAAAACTGTTTTTT.

The chain employs TRBV28 and TRBJ2-7; tentatively, D is TRBD1 (5 bases). The CDR3 is made up of 15 amino acids. Germline-derived CDR1 and CDR2 are MDHEN and SYDVKM. Trimming left V 6 bases short and J 2 bases short, with 17 bases between. The CDR3 DNA sequence: TGTGCCAGCAGCCCATCCCAGGGCGGAACCTACGAGCAGTACTTC. It translates to CASSPSQGGTYEQYF.